This section outlines one TCR beta chain sequence together with its context. Its antigen has not been determined. The record has no base qualities; no much larger clone is one base away. The donors belonged to the validation cohort of roughly 120 subjects, which was separate from the approximately 700-subject first cohort. Preparation of the library involved the immunoSEQ multiplex PCR assay. Regarding the original processing steps: A statistical classification framework was built to diagnose cytomegalovirus status from the catalog of TCR beta chain sequences. TCRdb obtained this table from immuneACCESS and retained in-frame rearrangements with V and J assigned. These tables miss some clones; where compared with another copy, unresolved V genes account for less than half of the shortfall, and the remainder is unexplained. The DNA gave D and trimming, while V, J and clone size come from that table. The sample contains fewer than 95,000 clones, around 94% of them found a single time. The leading ten clones occupy under 0.75% of the sample.

These data originate in a study of cytomegalovirus exposure and HLA in healthy donors (dated by TCRdb to the late 2010s). Study-level background: According to a later analysis, the roughly 130 validation repertoires were produced on the same platform as the 700 or so repertoires of the first cohort. The study was designed to test whether signatures of past pathogen exposure could be identified by cataloging public T cell receptors. Besides the first cohort of approximately 670 subjects, a separate validation cohort made up of about 120 different subjects was used. To predict cytomegalovirus infection status, the study brought together high-throughput TCR immunosequencing, statistical association of individual TCRs with disease status, and machine learning. General conclusions and limits of the study: In the study, roughly 160 TCR beta chains were listed as associated with cytomegalovirus. The classifier was reported to diagnose cytomegalovirus status with high specificity and sensitivity in both the original and validation cohorts. A later analysis lacked HLA typing for the validation cohort, so it scored co-occurrence in that cohort across all 120 or so repertoires. A few of the identified cytomegalovirus-associated TCR beta chains were confirmed in vitro to be specific for cytomegalovirus antigens. The authors suggested that the approach could potentially be extended to other disease states and immunological phenotypes. Of the cluster scores, 85% to 95% were above 0 in a later analysis, which found that TCRs clustered in the first cohort also tended to co-occur in the 120 validation repertoires. Most TCR sequences were seen in very few donors, while some public TCRs were found in many individuals.

The germline V gene (reference sequence) supplies CDR1 LNHDA and CDR2 SQIVND. The CDR3, cysteine through phenylalanine, is 17 amino acids long. Of all the DNA, just the CDR3 is kept, 51 bases in frame from base 1. V trim: 6 bases; J trim: 6 bases; unmatched bases: 8. This receptor was identified in a woman aged 18-29 years in good health and CMV-seronegative. Sequencing was done on a sample of PBMCs. The sequence joins TRBV19 to TRBJ2-2, with 15 middle bases fitting TRBD2. In nucleotide form, the sequence is TGTGCCAGTAGGGGTGGACTAGCGGGGGGGCCTTCCGGGGAGCTGTTTTTT. Its translation is CASRGGLAGGPSGELFF.